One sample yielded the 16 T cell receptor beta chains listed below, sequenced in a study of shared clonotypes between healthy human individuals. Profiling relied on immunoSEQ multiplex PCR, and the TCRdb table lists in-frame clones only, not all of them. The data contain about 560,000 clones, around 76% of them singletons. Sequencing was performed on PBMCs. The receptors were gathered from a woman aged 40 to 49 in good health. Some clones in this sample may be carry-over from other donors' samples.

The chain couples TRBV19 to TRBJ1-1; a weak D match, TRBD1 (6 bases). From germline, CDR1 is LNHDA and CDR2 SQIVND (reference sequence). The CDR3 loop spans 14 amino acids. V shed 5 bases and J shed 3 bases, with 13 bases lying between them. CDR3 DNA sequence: TGTGCCAGTAGTCCCCCAGGGGCGGACACTGAAGCTTTCTTT. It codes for CASSPPGADTEAFF.

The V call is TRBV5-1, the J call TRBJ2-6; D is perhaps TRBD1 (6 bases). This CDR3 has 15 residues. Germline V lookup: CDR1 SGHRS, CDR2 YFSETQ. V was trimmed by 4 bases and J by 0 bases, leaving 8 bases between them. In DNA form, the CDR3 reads TGCGCCAGCAGCCCGGACAGCTCTGGGGCCAACGTCCTGACTTTC. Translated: CASSPDSSGANVLTF.

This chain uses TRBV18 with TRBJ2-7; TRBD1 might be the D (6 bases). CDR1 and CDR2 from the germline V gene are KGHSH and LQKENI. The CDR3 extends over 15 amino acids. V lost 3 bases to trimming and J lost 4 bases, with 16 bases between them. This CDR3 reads CASSPPQGGAYEQYF. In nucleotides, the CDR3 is TGTGCCAGCTCACCCCCACAGGGTGGGGCTTACGAGCAGTACTTC.

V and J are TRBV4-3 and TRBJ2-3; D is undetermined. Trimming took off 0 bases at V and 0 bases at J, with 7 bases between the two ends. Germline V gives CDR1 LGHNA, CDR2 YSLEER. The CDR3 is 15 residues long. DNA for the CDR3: TGCGCCAGCAGCCAAGATGAGCTTAGCACAGATACGCAGTATTTT. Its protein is CASSQDELSTDTQYF.

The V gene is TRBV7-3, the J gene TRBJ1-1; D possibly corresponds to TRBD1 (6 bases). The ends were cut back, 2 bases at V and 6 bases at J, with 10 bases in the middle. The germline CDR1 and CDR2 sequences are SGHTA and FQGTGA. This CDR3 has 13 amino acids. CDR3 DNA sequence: TGTGCCAGCAGCTTAGACAGGTTATCTGAAGCTTTCTTT. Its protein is CASSLDRLSEAFF.

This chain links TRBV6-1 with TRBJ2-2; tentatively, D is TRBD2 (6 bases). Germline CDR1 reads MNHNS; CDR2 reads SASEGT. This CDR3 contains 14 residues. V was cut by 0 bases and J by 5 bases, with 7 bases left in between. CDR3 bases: TGTGCCAGCAGTGAAGCGGAGGGAACCGGGGAGCTGTTTTTT. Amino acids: CASSEAEGTGELFF.

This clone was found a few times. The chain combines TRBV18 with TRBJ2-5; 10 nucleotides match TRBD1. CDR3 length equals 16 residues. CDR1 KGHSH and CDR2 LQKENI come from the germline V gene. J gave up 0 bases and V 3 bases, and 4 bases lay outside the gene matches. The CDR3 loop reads CASSPQTGGNQETQYF. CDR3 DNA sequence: TGTGCCAGCTCACCTCAGACAGGGGGCAACCAAGAGACCCAGTACTTC.

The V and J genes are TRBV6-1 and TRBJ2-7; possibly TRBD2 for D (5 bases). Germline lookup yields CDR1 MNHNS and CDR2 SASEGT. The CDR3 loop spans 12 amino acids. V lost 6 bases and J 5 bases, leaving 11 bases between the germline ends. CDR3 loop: CASSELGHEQYF. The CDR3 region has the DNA TGTGCCAGCAGCGAACTAGGCCACGAGCAGTACTTC.

This CDR3 is CASSLGLASYEQYF. DNA of the CDR3: TGCGCCAGCAGCTTGGGACTAGCTAGCTACGAGCAGTACTTC. J is TRBJ2-5 and V is TRBV5-1, with TRBD2 matching over 7 bases. Judging by the DNA end, TRBJ2-7 fits better; the J call may be wrong. CDR1 and CDR2 from the germline V gene are SGHRS and YFSETQ. The CDR3 contains 14 residues.

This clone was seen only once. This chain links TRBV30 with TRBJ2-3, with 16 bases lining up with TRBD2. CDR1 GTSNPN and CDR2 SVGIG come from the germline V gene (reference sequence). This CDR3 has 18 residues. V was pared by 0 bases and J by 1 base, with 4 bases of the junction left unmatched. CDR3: CAWSVGLAGGPRTDTQYF. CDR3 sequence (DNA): TGTGCCTGGAGTGTGGGACTAGCGGGAGGGCCCCGCACAGATACGCAGTATTTT.

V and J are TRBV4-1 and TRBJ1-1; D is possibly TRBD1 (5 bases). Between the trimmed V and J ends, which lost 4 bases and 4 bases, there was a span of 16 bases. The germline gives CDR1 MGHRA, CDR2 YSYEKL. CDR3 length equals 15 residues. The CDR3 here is CASSPTPAGSTEAFF. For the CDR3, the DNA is TGCGCCAGCAGCCCAACCCCCGCAGGGAGCACTGAAGCTTTCTTT.

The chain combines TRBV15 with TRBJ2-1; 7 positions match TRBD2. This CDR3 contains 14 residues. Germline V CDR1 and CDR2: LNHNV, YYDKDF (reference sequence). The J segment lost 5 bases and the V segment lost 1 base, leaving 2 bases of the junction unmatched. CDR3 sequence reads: CATSRVAGDNEQFF. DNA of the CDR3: TGTGCCACCAGCAGAGTTGCGGGAGACAATGAGCAGTTCTTC.

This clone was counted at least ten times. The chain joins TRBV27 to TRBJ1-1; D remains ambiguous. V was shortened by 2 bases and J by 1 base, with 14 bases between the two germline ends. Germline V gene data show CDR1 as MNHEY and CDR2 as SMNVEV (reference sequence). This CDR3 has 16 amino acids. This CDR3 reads CASSLLLGRPNTEAFF. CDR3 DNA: TGTGCCAGCAGTTTACTCCTAGGACGGCCGAACACTGAAGCTTTCTTT.

The CDR3 sequence: CASSLTGTSATNNEQFF. In DNA form, the CDR3 reads TGTGCCAGCAGCTTAACCGGGACTAGCGCAACGAACAATGAGCAGTTCTTC. The chain combines TRBV7-3 with TRBJ2-1; 10 nucleotides match TRBD2. Trimming at V came to 0 bases and at J to 5 bases, leaving 7 bases not matched to a gene. This CDR3 has 17 amino acids. From germline, CDR1 is SGHTA and CDR2 FQGTGA.

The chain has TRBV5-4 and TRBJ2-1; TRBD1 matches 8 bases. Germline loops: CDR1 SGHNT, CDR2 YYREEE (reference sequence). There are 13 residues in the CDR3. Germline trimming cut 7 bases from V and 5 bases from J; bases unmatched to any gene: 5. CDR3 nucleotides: TGTGCCAGCCAGGACAGGGCCAACAATGAGCAGTTCTTC. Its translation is CASQDRANNEQFF.

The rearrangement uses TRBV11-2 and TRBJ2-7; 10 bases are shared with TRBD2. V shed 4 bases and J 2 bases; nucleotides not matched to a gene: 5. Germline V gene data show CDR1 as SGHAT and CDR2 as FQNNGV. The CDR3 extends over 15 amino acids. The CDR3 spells CASSSWTSGPYEQYF. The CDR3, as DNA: TGTGCCAGCAGCTCATGGACTAGCGGACCCTACGAGCAGTACTTC.